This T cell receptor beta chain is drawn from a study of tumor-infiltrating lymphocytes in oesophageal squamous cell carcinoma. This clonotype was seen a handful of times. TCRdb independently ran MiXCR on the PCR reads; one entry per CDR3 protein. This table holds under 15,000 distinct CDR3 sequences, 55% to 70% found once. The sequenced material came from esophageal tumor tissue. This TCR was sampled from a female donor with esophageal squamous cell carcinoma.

The CDR3 loop reads CASSQGQGAYNEQFF. The CDR3 nucleotides are TGTGCCAGCAGCCAGGGGCAGGGGGCCTACAATGAGCAGTTCTTC. V usage is TRBV7-3 and J usage is TRBJ2-1; 7 nucleotides agree with TRBD1. The CDR3 loop spans 15 amino acids. The germline V gene has CDR1 SGHTA and CDR2 FQGTGA. Trimming took 5 bases from V and 2 from J; bases not matched to a gene: 6.